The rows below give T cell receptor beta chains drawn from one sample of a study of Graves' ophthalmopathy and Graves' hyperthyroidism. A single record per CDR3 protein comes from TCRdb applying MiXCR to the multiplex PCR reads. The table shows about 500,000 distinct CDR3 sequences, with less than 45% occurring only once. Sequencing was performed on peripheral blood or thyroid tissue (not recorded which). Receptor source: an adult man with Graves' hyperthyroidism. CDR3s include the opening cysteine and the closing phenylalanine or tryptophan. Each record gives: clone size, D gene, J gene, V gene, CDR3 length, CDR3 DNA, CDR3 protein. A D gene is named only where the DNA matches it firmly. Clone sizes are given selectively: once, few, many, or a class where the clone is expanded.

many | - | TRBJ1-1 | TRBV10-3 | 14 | TGTGCCATCAGTGAACGGGAGTCAAGTCCTGAAGCTTTCTTT | CAISERESSPEAFF
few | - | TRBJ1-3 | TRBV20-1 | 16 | TGCAGTGCTAGAACCGCCTCGCCAGGCTCTGGAAACACCATATATTTT | CSARTASPGSGNTIYF
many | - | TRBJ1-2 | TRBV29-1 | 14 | TGCAGCGACTGGCGGCCTGGGGAACAGAGTGGCTACACCTTC | CSDWRPGEQSGYTF
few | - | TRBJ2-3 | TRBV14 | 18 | TGTGCCAGCAGCCAGATCGGGTCTTTCGGGAGAGACACAGATACGCAGTATTTT | CASSQIGSFGRDTDTQYF
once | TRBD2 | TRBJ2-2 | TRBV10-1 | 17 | TGCGCCAGCAGTGAGGCCGCGGGGGGAATAGACACCGGGGAGCTGTTTTTT | CASSEAAGGIDTGELFF
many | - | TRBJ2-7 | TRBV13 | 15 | TGTGCCAGCAGCTCCCGACAGGTCCTTCGCACCGAGCAGTACTTC | CASSSRQVLRTEQYF
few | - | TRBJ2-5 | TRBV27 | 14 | TGTGCCAGCAGTTTAAACTGGGGTCAAGAGACCCAGTACTTC | CASSLNWGQETQYF
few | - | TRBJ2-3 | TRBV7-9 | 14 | TGTGCCAGCAGCTTCTACGGGACGGGAGATACGCAGTATTTT | CASSFYGTGDTQYF
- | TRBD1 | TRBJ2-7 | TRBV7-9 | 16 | TGTGCCAACAGTTCTGGACAGGGGGCAAACGACTACGAGCAGTACTTC | CANSSGQGANDYEQYF
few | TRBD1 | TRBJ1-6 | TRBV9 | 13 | TGTGCCAGCGGGGACAGGACTAATTCACCCCTCCACTTT | CASGDRTNSPLHF
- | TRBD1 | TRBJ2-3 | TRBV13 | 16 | TGTGCCAGCAGCCAAGTACCTGGGACAGGGCCAGATACGCAGTATTTT | CASSQVPGTGPDTQYF
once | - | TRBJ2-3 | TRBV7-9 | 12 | TGTGCCAGCAGCTTTCTCAAAGATACGCGGTATTTT | CASSFLKDTRYF
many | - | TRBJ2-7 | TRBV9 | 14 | TGTGCCAGCAGCGTAGATGTGACGGGTTACGAGCAGTACTTC | CASSVDVTGYEQYF
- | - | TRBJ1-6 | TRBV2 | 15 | TGTGCCAGCAGTGCTCAGGACAGCGGGGCTTCACCCCTCCACTTT | CASSAQDSGASPLHF
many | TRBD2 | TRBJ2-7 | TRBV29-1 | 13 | TGCAGCATTGTTAGCGGGAGCTCCTACGAGCAGTACTTC | CSIVSGSSYEQYF
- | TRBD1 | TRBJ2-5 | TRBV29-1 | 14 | TGCAGTTTAGGTGGACAGGGGTACGAAGAGACCCAGTACTTC | CSLGGQGYEETQYF
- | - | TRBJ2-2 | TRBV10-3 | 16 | TGTGCCATCAGTGTTTCAGGGACGAAGAACACCGGGGAGCTGTTTTTT | CAISVSGTKNTGELFF
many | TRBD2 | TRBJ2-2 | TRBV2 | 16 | TGTGCCAGCAGTGCTAGCGGGGGCGGGTTTTCCGGGGAGCTGTTTTTT | CASSASGGGFSGELFF
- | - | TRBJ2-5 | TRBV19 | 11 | TGTACCAGCAGAGGGGGGGAGACCCAGTACTTC | CTSRGGETQYF
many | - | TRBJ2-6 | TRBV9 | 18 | TGTGCCAGCAGCGTAGTGTCGTCAGCCCCCTCTGGGGCCAACGTCCTGACTTTC | CASSVVSSAPSGANVLTF
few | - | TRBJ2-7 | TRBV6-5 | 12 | TGTGCCAGCAGCAAGGACGGCTACGAGCAGTACTTC | CASSKDGYEQYF
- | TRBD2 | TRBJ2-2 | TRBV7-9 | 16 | TGTGCCAGCAGCTTAAATTTGGGAGGGCCAACCGGGGAGCTGTTTTTT | CASSLNLGGPTGELFF
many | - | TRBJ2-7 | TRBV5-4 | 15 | TGTGCCAGCAGCTTGGCCTGGCGAGGACACTACGAGCAGTACTTC | CASSLAWRGHYEQYF
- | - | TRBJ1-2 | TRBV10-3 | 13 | TGTGCCATCAGCCAGACAGCATCGTTTGGCTACACCTTC | CAISQTASFGYTF
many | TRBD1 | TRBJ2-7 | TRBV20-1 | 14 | TGCAGTGCCCACAACCCGGACAGGCTCTACGAGCAGTACTTC | CSAHNPDRLYEQYF
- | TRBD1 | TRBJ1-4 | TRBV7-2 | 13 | TGTGCCAGCAGCAGGGACAGGGCCGAAAAACTGTTTTTT | CASSRDRAEKLFF
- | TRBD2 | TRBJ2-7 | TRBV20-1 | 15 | TGCAGTGAATCCCCTTCTAGCGGGGGTCTCTACGAGCAGTACTTC | CSESPSSGGLYEQYF
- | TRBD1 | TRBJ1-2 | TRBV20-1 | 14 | TGCAGTGCCGTCCCGGGACAGGAAGGCTATGGCTACACCTTC | CSAVPGQEGYGYTF
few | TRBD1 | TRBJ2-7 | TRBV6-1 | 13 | TGTGCCAGCAGTGTGACAGGGTACTACGAGCAGTACTTC | CASSVTGYYEQYF
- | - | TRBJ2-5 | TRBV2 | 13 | TGTGCCAGCAGTATGGGCCTTCAAGAGACCCAGTACTTC | CASSMGLQETQYF
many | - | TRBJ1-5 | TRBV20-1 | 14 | TGCAGTGCTAGCCGGTCAGTAAACGGGCAGCCCCAGCATTTT | CSASRSVNGQPQHF
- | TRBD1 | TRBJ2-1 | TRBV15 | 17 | TGTGCCACCAGCAGACAGCCGGGACAGGGATCCTACAATGAGCAGTTCTTC | CATSRQPGQGSYNEQFF
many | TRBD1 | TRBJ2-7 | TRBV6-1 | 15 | TGTGCCAGCAGTGCAACCGGGACAGGTCCCACCGAGCAGTACTTC | CASSATGTGPTEQYF
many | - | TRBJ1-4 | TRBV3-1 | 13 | TGTGCCAGCAGCCATCAGAATAATGAAAAACTGTTTTTT | CASSHQNNEKLFF
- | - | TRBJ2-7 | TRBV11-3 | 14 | TGTGCCAGCAGCTTAACTCGAAAGCCCTACGAGCAGTACTTC | CASSLTRKPYEQYF
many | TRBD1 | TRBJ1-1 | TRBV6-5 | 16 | TGTGCCAGCAGTTACGGGACAGGGGCATTGGACACTGAAGCTTTCTTT | CASSYGTGALDTEAFF
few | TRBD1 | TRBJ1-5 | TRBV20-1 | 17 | TGCAGTGCCGTTCTACCGGGACAGGGCTCGAGGAATCAGCCCCAGCATTTT | CSAVLPGQGSRNQPQHF
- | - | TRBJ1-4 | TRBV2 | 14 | TGTGCCAGCAGTGAGGGGGTAGCTAATGAAAAACTGTTTTTT | CASSEGVANEKLFF
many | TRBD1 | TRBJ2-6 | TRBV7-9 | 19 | TGTGCCAGCAGCCGACAGGGCCGACCCAGGACTTCTGGGGCCAACGTCCTGACTTTC | CASSRQGRPRTSGANVLTF
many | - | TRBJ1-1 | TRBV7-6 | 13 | TGTGCCAGCAGCGAAGGGGCGAGGACTGAAGCTTTCTTT | CASSEGARTEAFF
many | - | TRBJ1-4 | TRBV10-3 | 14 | TGTGCCGCATCATTCGGGGGAACTAATGAAAAACTGTTTTTT | CAASFGGTNEKLFF
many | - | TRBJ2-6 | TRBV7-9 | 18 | TGTGCCAGCAGCCCGCCGGGGGTCCAGGGGTCTGGGGCCAACGTCCTGACTTTC | CASSPPGVQGSGANVLTF
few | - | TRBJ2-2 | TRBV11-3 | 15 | TGTGCCAGCAGCTTATTTGATAGGGGTACCGGGGAGCTGTTTTTT | CASSLFDRGTGELFF